One TCR beta chain is described in this entry. Original handling: Using reference gene primer amplification, nucleated cell counts were estimated. Profiling relied on immunoSEQ multiplex PCR, and the TCRdb table lists in-frame clones only, not all of them. V and J calls and clone size are as listed in that table; D and trimming were resolved from the DNA. Among under 200,000 clones, about 90% were seen once, and the ten largest hold around 1.5%. The data are from a study of blood T cell repertoires in COVID-19. Study details: Italy, Spain and the United States were the sources of the convalescent and acute COVID-19 samples. T cells, B-cell-depleted T cells, or PBMCs supplied cDNA or gDNA.

CDR3 size: 14 residues. Germline V gene lookup returns CDR1 MNHEY and CDR2 SVGAGI. J was trimmed by 1 base and V by 8 bases; bases with no gene match: 3. The sequenced sample consisted of peripheral blood. The chain has TRBV6-5 and TRBJ2-3; 10 nucleotides agree with TRBD2. The sequence was collected from a man younger than 35 with active or convalescent COVID-19. This CDR3 is CASRGTSGTDTQYF. For the CDR3, the DNA is TGTGCCAGCCGCGGGACTAGCGGCACAGATACGCAGTATTTT.